This TCR beta chain was recorded in a study of blood T cell repertoires in COVID-19. The wider study: Whether acute or convalescent, the COVID-19 samples came from the United States, Italy and Spain. Sources were T cells, B-cell-depleted T cells, or PBMCs; the material itself was cDNA or gDNA.

V lost 3 bases and J 2 bases, leaving 8 bases between the germline ends. CDR1 and CDR2 (germline): WNHNN, SYGVQD (reference sequence). The CDR3 extends over 13 amino acids. Under the authors' procedure: Amplification of reference gene primers provided the estimated nucleated cell counts. The method was immunoSEQ multiplex PCR; TCRdb's version includes in-frame clones alone and lacks a portion of them. V and J calls and clone size are given by that table; D and trimming were obtained from the DNA. Of approximately 150,000 clones detected, 70% to 90% appear once; the ten largest clones hold about a tenth.

This TCR was recovered from a human donor in a cohort sampled during active COVID-19. Material: peripheral blood. The rearrangement uses TRBV10-1 and TRBJ2-7, with D tentatively TRBD2 (6 bases). CDR3 in amino acids: CASSDGGTYEQYF. The CDR3 DNA is TGCGCCAGCAGTGATGGCGGGACCTACGAGCAGTACTTC.